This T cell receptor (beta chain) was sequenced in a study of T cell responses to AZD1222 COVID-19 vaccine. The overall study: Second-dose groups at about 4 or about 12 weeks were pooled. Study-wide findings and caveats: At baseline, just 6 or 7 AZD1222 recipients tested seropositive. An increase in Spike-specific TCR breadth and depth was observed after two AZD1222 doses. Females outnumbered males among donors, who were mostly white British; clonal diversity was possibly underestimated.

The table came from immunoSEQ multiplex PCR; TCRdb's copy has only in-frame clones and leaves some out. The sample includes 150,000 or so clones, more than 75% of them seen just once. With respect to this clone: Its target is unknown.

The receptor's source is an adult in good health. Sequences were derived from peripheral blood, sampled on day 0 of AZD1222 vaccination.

The CDR3: CASSVGASGNLLTSTDTQYF. The CDR3 DNA reads TGTGCCAGCAGCGTAGGGGCTAGCGGGAACCTATTAACTAGCACAGATACGCAGTATTTT. V and J are TRBV9 and TRBJ2-3, with TRBD2 identical over 9 bases. The germline V gene has CDR1 SGDLS and CDR2 YYNGEE. J gave up 0 bases and V 0 bases, and 14 bases lay outside the gene matches. The CDR3 spans 20 residues.